This T cell receptor (beta chain) was captured by sequencing in a study of cytomegalovirus exposure and HLA in healthy donors (dated by TCRdb to 2016 to 2017). Some background on the complete study: An earlier analysis of approximately 600 of the donors reported 250 to 350 Gb of sequence data and 117 million unique TCR beta sequences from some 180 million T cells. Every repertoire in the discovery cohort had been generated on one and the same sequencing platform. Because of strong linkage in the cohort, roughly five DR-DQ haplotypes were treated as single units for association and clustering. The study was designed to test whether signatures of past pathogen exposure could be identified by cataloging public T cell receptors. HLA typing included class I and class II loci at four-digit resolution. Rather than drawing on any new phenotypic data, the later analysis identified candidate immune exposures from TCR beta sequences and the way those sequences occurred across donors. Of the 300 to 500 genotyped donors, 81% were placed in the genetic ancestry cluster associated with self-reported Caucasian donors. Donor age, sex, ethnicity and CMV serostatus were compiled alongside the repertoire data. In addition to the first cohort of approximately 650 subjects, a separate validation cohort of about 120 different subjects was used. High-throughput TCR immunosequencing, statistical association of individual TCRs with disease status, and machine learning were combined to predict cytomegalovirus infection status. An earlier analysis of 587 of the donors used high-throughput TCR beta sequencing to judge whether each TCR beta V gene segment behaved as functional or pseudogenic. The study used immunosequencing to profile the T cell repertoires of more than 650 subjects and linked those repertoires to cytomegalovirus serostatus. Typing coverage differed by locus: A, B, C, DRB1 and DQB1 were typed in about 620-640 donors, DQA1 in about 510, DPA1 in around 580, and DPB1 in 472. Approximately 300 gigabases of sequencing data and around 88 million unique TCR sequences made up an early release that covered roughly 670 HLA-typed donors. In a later genetic analysis, genome-wide SNP genotypes for about 65% of the roughly 670 donors were used, and that subset was treated as a discovery cohort. On average, around 230,000 unique TCR beta nucleotide sequences were sequenced per donor among about 400 genotyped donors of the cohort, with 15% to 20% of those sequences being non-productive. A later analysis re-analyzed previously published TCR beta repertoires from 666 donors and added high-resolution HLA genotyping to study TCR occurrence patterns.

The cohort consisted of approximately 670 healthy bone marrow donors. Cohort members were all nominally healthy when sampled, although unrecorded immune exposures were likely present. The donor was CMV seropositive and belonged to the group of 250 to 300 seropositive cohort members. Every donor gave a peripheral blood sample, and the peripheral blood mononuclear cells from that sample were used for TCR beta sequencing. Genomic DNA was extracted from the blood cell samples with the Qiagen DNeasy Blood Extraction Kit. General study outcomes and caveats: Linkage disequilibrium might explain the correlated functional status among segregating V segments, but an unknown experimental factor could not be excluded. In a later analysis, HLA-associated TCR beta chains were found to be more clonally expanded and to have lower generation probabilities than equally common non-associated chains. Cytomegalovirus status was reported to be diagnosed by the classifier with high specificity and sensitivity in both the original and validation cohorts. In vitro tests confirmed that a few of the cytomegalovirus-associated TCR beta chains recognize cytomegalovirus antigens. Sequencing depth was assumed to be roughly uniform across donors in the presence/absence analyses, though that assumption may not hold. In the study, approximately 160 TCR beta chains were listed as associated with cytomegalovirus. Strong co-occurrence of HLA alleles, especially DR and DQ, made assigning TCR associations to individual alleles difficult. A later analysis found that most CMV-associated TCR beta chains appeared HLA-restricted, with HLA associations seemingly driven largely by CMV exposure. Immune exposure information for the cohort was limited to CMV serostatus. Seventeen rarely observed V segments, including chromosome 9 orphons, were excluded from the earlier analysis of almost 600 of the donors because counts were too low. Because the 87-base-pair reads could not distinguish some IMGT-functional V segments, including TRBV6-2 and TRBV6-3, those segments were excluded. Most TCR sequences were observed very rarely across donors, whereas some public TCRs were present in many individuals. In a later analysis, several top co-occurrence clusters were reported to appear linked to parvovirus B19, influenza, CMV and Epstein-Barr virus. A later analysis associated 17,000 or so TCR beta sequences with specific HLA alleles at a false discovery rate of 0.05. A later genetic analysis reported fewer N-insertions in productive TCRs among donors in an Asian-associated ancestry cluster than the roughly 720-donor mean. An association between a missense DCLRE1C variant and V-gene and J-gene trimming of TCR beta chains was found in a later genetic analysis and replicated in an independent cohort. This cohort had only TCR beta chains sequenced, and the lack of alpha or paired-chain data limited which features could be detected. HLA typing was unavailable for some donors at each locus, so association tests used only the typed subset. In an earlier analysis of about 540 of the donors, most TCR beta V segments were observed in productive rearrangements about 87% or about 30% of the time, broadly matching IMGT annotations. A group of highly shared sequence variants was considered likely to be a technical artifact of the sequencing pipeline. According to the authors, the approach could potentially be generalized to other disease states and immunological phenotypes. According to a later analysis, TCR association rates differed among HLA loci, with DRB1 alleles showing the most associated TCRs and HLA-C alleles showing the fewest. A further reported finding was that TCR beta sequences accurately predicted the HLA-A and HLA-B alleles for most subjects in the first cohort.

Library method: the immunoSEQ multiplex PCR assay. A mixture of 60 forward primers for TCR Vbeta segments and 13 reverse primers for TCR Jbeta segments was used in the multiplex PCR. The CDR3 region of rearranged TCR beta genes was amplified from genomic DNA with a multiplex PCR assay. Amplified TCR beta libraries were sequenced as 87-base-pair reads on the Illumina HiSeq System. As for how the authors treated the data: A later analysis tallied roughly 76 million unique TCR beta chains across the 666 repertoires, and some 10 million of those chains were shared by two or more donors. A nearest-neighbor algorithm error-corrected the raw reads and collapsed the reads into unique sequences, merging closely related sequences to remove PCR and sequencing errors. CDR3 sequences were aligned to IMGT reference sequences to assign V, D and J gene segments. For a sequence to be retained, at least a six-nucleotide match to both a V gene segment and a J gene segment was required. A rearrangement counted as productive if the CDR3 had no stop codons and remained in frame with V and J, and every other rearrangement counted as non-productive. CDR3 was defined according to IMGT convention as the region running from the second conserved V-encoded cysteine to the conserved J-encoded phenylalanine. Sequences without an unambiguous match to a single V gene segment were excluded from the earlier analysis of 500 to 700 of the donors. In an earlier analysis of a few hundred of the donors, V segments were called functional above 56.7% productive rearrangements and were called segregating when the between-donor standard deviation exceeded 5%. A statistical classification framework was built to diagnose cytomegalovirus status from the catalog of TCR beta chain sequences. In a later analysis, TCR nucleotide sequences were compared against IMGT/GENE-DB human TR gene sequences so that V and J genes could be assigned. The TCRdist pipeline was used in a later analysis to assign CDR3 sequences and most-parsimonious VDJ recombination scenarios. In a later analysis, every TCR beta chain was defined by the combination of its CDR3 amino acid sequence and its V-gene family, and reads without a unique V-gene family were dropped. A later analysis removed 550 to 650 highly shared, low-generation-probability nucleotide sequences to deal with suspected cross-contamination and a sequencing artifact. In a later analysis, a clonal expansion index for each public chain was calculated from normalized within-repertoire ranks of inferred template counts. A later analysis computed generation probabilities with a VDJ recombination model fitted to out-of-frame rearrangements, and checked the results against IGoR. In a later analysis, hypergeometric tests were used to score TCR-TCR, TCR-HLA and TCR-CMV co-occurrence, with a repertoire-size bias correction applied to TCR pairs. False discovery rates were estimated in a later analysis by permuting HLA or CMV assignments 20 times. In a later analysis, co-occurring TCRs were grouped using DBSCAN, with TCRdist sequence similarity added in when clustering inside HLA-allele-positive subsets. Co-occurrence clustering excluded repertoires with fewer than 30,000 or more than 120,000 public chains, plus five with anomalous nucleotide sharing. TCRdb re-hosts the immuneACCESS table, in-frame sequences only. Its copies lack some clones; in the studies checked, an unresolved V gene accounts for under half of them, and the cause for the rest is not known. Clone size and the V and J calls come from that table; the DNA yielded D and trimming. The sample table lists around 99,000 clones, roughly 70% of them with a count of one. Of the sample, about 5.5% is held by the ten largest clones.

The CDR3 spans 14 residues, from the cysteine through the phenylalanine. Only the CDR3 region is kept as DNA, spanning 42 bases read in frame from base 1. Based on the germline V gene, the CDR1 and CDR2 sequences are SGHRS and YFSETQ. V is cut back by 9 bases and J by 0 bases, with 6 bases in the junction unmatched. This clone was found once. Its binding antigen is unknown. No clone much larger than this one lies a single base away; base qualities are absent. Here the chain combines TRBV5-1 and TRBJ2-3, and TRBD2 matches 8 of the central bases. This receptor was identified in a woman in her 70s in good health and CMV-seropositive. Material for sequencing was PBMCs. At the DNA level, the sequence is TGCGCCACCGCGGGAGGAGCTAGCACAGATACGCAGTATTTT. The encoded protein is CATAGGASTDTQYF.